These T cell receptor beta chains were read from a single sample in a study of blood T cell repertoires in COVID-19. Sequenced by immunoSEQ multiplex PCR; TCRdb stores in-frame clones only, minus some. The sample yields about 200,000 clones, 65% to 90% seen once. The sequenced sample was peripheral blood. These receptors were taken from a human donor in a cohort sampled during active COVID-19. The CDR3 runs from the conserved cysteine through the conserved F or W. A D gene is named only where the DNA matches it firmly. The listing skips clone size in some rows; elsewhere it reads once, few, many or a size class.

j_call v_call clone_size cdr3_length d_call cdr3_aa cdr3_nt
TRBJ2-3 TRBV3-1/TRBV3-2 . 17 TRBD2 CASSQVGLAGGRDTQYF TGTGCCAGCAGCCAAGTGGGGTTAGCGGGAGGTAGAGATACGCAGTATTTT
TRBJ2-3 TRBV29-1 . 14 TRBD2 CSVPAGGPTDTQYF TGCAGCGTACCAGCGGGAGGGCCCACAGATACGCAGTATTTT
TRBJ2-7 TRBV27 once 16 TRBD2 CASSALGLARHYEQYF TGTGCCAGCAGTGCGCTGGGACTAGCGCGTCACTACGAGCAGTACTTC
TRBJ1-1 TRBV27 . 12 . CASSLWGGEAFF TGTGCCAGCAGTTTATGGGGAGGCGAAGCTTTCTTT
TRBJ2-7 TRBV2 . 14 . CASCRQGGREEQYF TGTGCCAGTTGTCGACAGGGAGGAAGGGAAGAGCAGTACTTC
TRBJ2-2 TRBV10-3 . 16 . CAISEPLGTNTGELFF TGTGCCATCAGTGAGCCGCTCGGGACGAACACCGGGGAGCTGTTTTTT
TRBJ1-6 TRBV5-5 few 14 . CASSLNQGYSPLHF TGTGCCAGCAGCTTGAACCAGGGGTATTCACCCCTCCACTTT
TRBJ1-6 TRBV13 once 13 . CASSKYYNSPLHF TGTGCCAGCAGCAAATACTATAATTCACCCCTCCACTTT
TRBJ1-4 TRBV27 . 14 . CASSWTWGGEKLFF TGTGCCAGCAGTTGGACTTGGGGAGGTGAAAAACTGTTTTTT
TRBJ2-7 TRBV9 once 16 TRBD2 CASSVGGTRQPYEQYF TGTGCCAGCAGCGTAGGGGGGACTAGACAACCCTACGAGCAGTACTTC
TRBJ2-2 TRBV11-2 . 18 . CASSLDLGTAPYTGELFF TGTGCCAGCAGCTTAGATCTGGGCACCGCTCCTTACACCGGGGAGCTGTTTTTT
TRBJ2-7 TRBV5-8 . 13 . CASSRALAYEQYF TGTGCCAGCAGCCGAGCGCTGGCGTACGAGCAGTACTTC
TRBJ2-7 TRBV20-1 . 11 . CSANRDYEQYF TGCAGTGCCAACCGGGACTACGAGCAGTACTTC
TRBJ2-1 TRBV18 . 16 TRBD2 CASSPRTSGSGNEQFF TGTGCCAGCTCACCACGAACTAGCGGGAGCGGGAATGAGCAGTTCTTC
TRBJ1-5 TRBV30 few 14 TRBD1 CAWSLRDRDQPQHF TGTGCCTGGAGCCTCCGGGACAGGGATCAGCCCCAGCATTTT
TRBJ2-5 TRBV9 . 14 TRBD2 CASSVAGREETQYF TGTGCCAGCAGCGTCGCAGGGAGGGAGGAGACCCAGTACTTC
TRBJ2-1 TRBV19 once 15 TRBD2 CASSPASGSYNEQFF TGTGCCAGTAGCCCCGCTAGCGGGAGCTACAATGAGCAGTTCTTC
TRBJ1-2 TRBV4-1 many 17 . CASSLEGREGLTGGYTF TGCGCCAGCAGCTTAGAAGGCCGGGAAGGTCTTACGGGGGGCTACACCTTC
TRBJ1-2 TRBV19 . 12 . CASTGRDYGYTF TGTGCCAGTACTGGCAGGGACTATGGCTACACCTTC
TRBJ2-2 TRBV2 . 14 . CASTWGEFTGELFF TGTGCCAGCACATGGGGGGAGTTCACCGGGGAGCTGTTTTTT
TRBJ2-4 TRBV28 . 17 TRBD1 CASSLWGQGLAKNIQYF TGTGCCAGCAGTTTATGGGGACAGGGATTGGCCAAAAACATTCAGTACTTC
TRBJ2-2 TRBV5-1 . 13 TRBD2 CASLWRETGELFF TGCGCCAGCCTGTGGCGGGAGACCGGGGAGCTGTTTTTT
TRBJ2-5 TRBV15 . 16 . CATSRGGTGLQETQYF TGTGCCACCAGCAGAGGGGGCACAGGGTTGCAAGAGACCCAGTACTTC
TRBJ2-7 TRBV5-1 . 16 TRBD1 CASSLVVTGVGYEQYF TGCGCCAGCAGCTTGGTCGTGACAGGGGTGGGCTACGAGCAGTACTTC
TRBJ2-7 TRBV2 . 14 TRBD2 CASRPLAGHHEQYF TGTGCCAGCAGACCACTAGCGGGGCACCACGAGCAGTACTTC
TRBJ1-2 TRBV10-1 . 13 . CASSEEQGYGYTF TGCGCCAGCAGTGAAGAACAGGGATATGGCTACACCTTC
TRBJ2-6 TRBV27 . 14 . CASRRESGANVLTF TGTGCCAGCAGGCGAGAGTCTGGGGCCAACGTCCTGACTTTC
TRBJ2-5 TRBV7-9 . 15 . CASSLARAGGETQYF TGTGCCAGCAGCTTAGCTCGGGCCGGAGGAGAGACCCAGTACTTC
TRBJ2-1 TRBV7-2 . 18 TRBD2 CASSLARGSGRGHNEQFF TGTGCCAGCAGCTTAGCGCGGGGTAGCGGGAGGGGACACAATGAGCAGTTCTTC
TRBJ2-1 TRBV15 . 15 TRBD2 CATSGGLAGGREQFF TGTGCCACCAGCGGAGGCCTAGCGGGAGGTCGGGAGCAGTTCTTC
TRBJ2-7 TRBV9 . 16 TRBD2 CASSVGASGSFYEQYF TGTGCCAGCAGCGTAGGAGCGAGCGGGAGTTTCTACGAGCAGTACTTC
TRBJ1-4 TRBV7-9 . 14 TRBD1 CASSDRGLDEKLFF TGTGCCAGCAGTGACAGGGGGCTTGATGAAAAACTGTTTTTT
TRBJ2-7 TRBV9 . 11 . CASSAAYEQYF TGTGCCAGCAGCGCCGCCTACGAGCAGTACTTC
TRBJ2-2 TRBV4-1 . 16 TRBD2 CASGISGSGNTGELFF TGCGCCAGCGGGATTAGCGGGAGCGGAAACACCGGGGAGCTGTTTTTT
TRBJ2-1 TRBV27 once 15 TRBD1 CASSLRQGNRNEQFF TGTGCCAGCAGTCTCCGACAGGGGAATAGGAATGAGCAGTTCTTC
TRBJ1-6 TRBV28 . 14 . CASSLQGRHSPLHF TGTGCCAGCAGTTTACAGGGGCGGCATTCACCCCTCCACTTT
TRBJ2-7 TRBV28 once 15 TRBD1 CASSLRTGHSYEQYF TGTGCCAGCAGTTTAAGGACAGGGCACTCCTACGAGCAGTACTTC
TRBJ2-5 TRBV5-6 . 13 TRBD1 CASSVDRAETQYF TGTGCCAGCAGCGTTGACAGGGCGGAGACCCAGTACTTC
TRBJ2-7 TRBV4-2 . 14 TRBD2 CASSPTSGDYEQYF TGTGCCAGCAGCCCAACTAGCGGAGACTACGAGCAGTACTTC
TRBJ2-2 TRBV10-1 medium-sized 14 TRBD1 CASSRGRNTGELFF TGCGCCAGCAGCAGGGGGAGGAACACCGGGGAGCTGTTTTTT
TRBJ1-1 TRBV28 . 14 . CASSPTTVITEAFF TGTGCCAGCAGTCCGACGACAGTCATCACTGAAGCTTTCTTT
TRBJ1-3 TRBV4-2 . 17 TRBD1 CASSQEKGALEGNTIYF TGTGCCAGCAGCCAAGAGAAGGGGGCGCTGGAAGGAAACACCATATATTTT
TRBJ1-6 TRBV2 . 13 TRBD1 CASPGQGDSPLHF TGTGCCAGCCCGGGACAGGGGGATTCACCCCTCCACTTT
TRBJ2-6 TRBV28 once 16 . CASSGSDLSGANVLTF TGTGCCAGCAGCGGGTCGGATCTCTCTGGGGCCAACGTCCTGACTTTC
TRBJ2-7 TRBV28 . 18 TRBD2 CASSWTAYRAGGRDEQYF TGTGCCAGCAGTTGGACCGCGTATCGGGCGGGAGGCCGGGACGAGCAGTACTTC
TRBJ2-5 TRBV7-7 . 14 TRBD2 CASSHGLAQETQYF TGTGCCAGCAGCCACGGACTAGCGCAAGAGACCCAGTACTTC
TRBJ2-7 TRBV5-1 . 16 TRBD2 CASSLDASGSSYEQYF TGCGCCAGCAGCTTGGATGCTAGCGGGTCCTCCTACGAGCAGTACTTC
TRBJ2-5 TRBV18 . 14 TRBD2 CASSPAGGGETQYF TGTGCCAGCTCACCCGCCGGGGGAGGGGAGACCCAGTACTTC
TRBJ1-2 TRBV10-2 . 15 . CASSAGLYDSDGYTF TGCGCCAGCAGTGCGGGTCTATATGATTCAGATGGCTACACCTTC
TRBJ2-7 TRBV4-1 few 14 . CASSQIGDYYEQYF TGCGCCAGCAGCCAGATAGGGGATTACTACGAGCAGTACTTC
TRBJ2-3 TRBV6-7 . 14 . CASSYPQGGPLEDF TGTGCCAGCAGTTACCCCCAAGGGGGACCTTTAGAGGATTTT
TRBJ2-1 TRBV15 . 15 TRBD2 CATSRELARHNEQFF TGTGCCACCAGCAGAGAACTAGCGAGACACAATGAGCAGTTCTTC
TRBJ1-1 TRBV7-9 . 13 . CASSFPKPNEAFF TGTGCCAGCAGCTTTCCTAAACCGAATGAAGCTTTCTTT
TRBJ2-1 TRBV6-4 . 14 TRBD2 CASTKREGQNEQFF TGTGCCAGCACCAAGCGGGAGGGCCAAAATGAGCAGTTCTTC
TRBJ2-4 TRBV18 . 18 TRBD1 CASSPPPGQGIAKNIQYF TGTGCCAGCTCACCACCTCCGGGACAGGGAATAGCCAAAAACATTCAGTACTTC
TRBJ2-2 TRBV19 once 19 TRBD2 CASSIDLYLGGGNTGELFF TGTGCCAGTAGTATAGATCTGTACCTTGGGGGGGGTAACACCGGGGAGCTGTTTTTT
TRBJ2-3 TRBV6-5 . 14 . CASSPPGNLDTQYF TGTGCCAGCAGTCCTCCGGGGAATTTAGATACGCAGTATTTT
TRBJ1-1 TRBV3-1/TRBV3-2 . 14 . CASRLGQTNTEAFF TGTGCCAGCAGGCTGGGACAAACGAACACTGAAGCTTTCTTT
TRBJ2-7 TRBV7-9 . 15 TRBD1 CASSRPGTGLREQYF TGTGCCAGCAGCCGTCCCGGGACAGGGTTGAGGGAGCAGTACTTC